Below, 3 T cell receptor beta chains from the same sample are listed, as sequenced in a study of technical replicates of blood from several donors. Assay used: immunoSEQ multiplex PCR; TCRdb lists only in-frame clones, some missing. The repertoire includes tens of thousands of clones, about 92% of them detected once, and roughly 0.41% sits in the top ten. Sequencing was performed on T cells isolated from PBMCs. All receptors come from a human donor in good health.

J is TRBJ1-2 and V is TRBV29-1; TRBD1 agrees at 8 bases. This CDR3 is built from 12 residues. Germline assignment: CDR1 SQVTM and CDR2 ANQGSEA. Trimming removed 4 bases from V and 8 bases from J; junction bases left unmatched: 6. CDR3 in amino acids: CSVGDRGEGYTF. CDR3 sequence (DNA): TGCAGCGTTGGAGACAGGGGTGAAGGCTACACCTTC.

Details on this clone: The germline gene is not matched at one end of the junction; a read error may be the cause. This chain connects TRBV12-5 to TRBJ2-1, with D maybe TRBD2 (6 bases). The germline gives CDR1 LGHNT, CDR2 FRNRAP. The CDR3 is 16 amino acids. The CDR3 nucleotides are TGTGCTAGTGGCTTGGGACTCGGGAATTCCTACAATGAGCAGTTCTTC. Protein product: CASGLGLGNSYNEQFF.

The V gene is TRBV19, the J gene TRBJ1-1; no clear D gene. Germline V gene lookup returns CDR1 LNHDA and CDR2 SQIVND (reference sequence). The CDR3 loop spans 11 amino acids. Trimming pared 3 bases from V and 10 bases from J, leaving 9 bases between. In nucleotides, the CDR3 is TGTGCCAGTAGTATGGTGGGGAGAGCTTTCTTT. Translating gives CASSMVGRAFF.